Following are 19 T cell receptor beta chains from one sample sequenced in a study of T-cell memory formation after mild COVID-19. TCRdb called the 5' RACE reads again in MiXCR, with one record for every CDR3 protein. The profile shows about 440,000 distinct CDR3 sequences, 20% of them singletons. The specimen was PBMCs or a T cell subset sorted from them (not recorded which). These receptors originate from an adult woman who had mild COVID-19 (a few samples of this study predate the infection). Cell type and time point are not known.

The chain links TRBV6-5 to TRBJ2-2; D gene ambiguous. Germline V gives CDR1 MNHEY, CDR2 SVGAGI. V lost 0 bases, J lost 3 bases, and 11 bases lay in between. CDR3 length equals 16 residues. In DNA, the CDR3 is TGTGCCAGCAGTTACTCGAAAGGCTCGGACACCGGGGAGCTGTTTTTT. Translating it yields CASSYSKGSDTGELFF.

The chain combines TRBV3-1 with TRBJ2-3, with D unresolved. CDR1 and CDR2 from the germline V gene are LGHDT and YNNKEL (reference sequence). V was trimmed by 1 base and J by 5 bases, leaving 7 bases between them. The CDR3 loop spans 13 amino acids. DNA for the CDR3: TGTGCCAGCAGCCAAGCCACCGGAGATACGCAGTATTTT. It translates to CASSQATGDTQYF.

The J gene is TRBJ1-1, the V gene TRBV5-1; 7 positions match TRBD1. V was clipped by 0 bases and J by 3 bases; unmatched bases: 5. The CDR3 is 15 amino acids. Germline lookup yields CDR1 SGHRS and CDR2 YFSETQ. CDR3 sequence reads: CASSLGEGADTEAFF. As DNA, the CDR3 is TGCGCCAGCAGCTTGGGGGAGGGGGCTGACACTGAAGCTTTCTTT.

The chain uses TRBV7-9 and TRBJ1-1; 8 bases are a match to TRBD1. Germline V lookup: CDR1 SEHNR, CDR2 FQNEAQ (reference sequence). The V segment lost 5 bases and the J segment 4 bases; nucleotides outside the gene matches: 18. CDR3 length: 18 residues. CDR3 region: CASSIPDRVVVWSTEAFF. CDR3 coding DNA: TGTGCCAGCAGCATCCCGGACAGGGTTGTAGTTTGGAGCACTGAAGCTTTCTTT.

A few counts support this clonotype. J is TRBJ2-7 and V is TRBV6-2 or TRBV6-3; a weak D match, TRBD2 (5 bases). CDR1 and CDR2 (germline): MNHEY, SVGEGT. V was cut by 4 bases and J by 6 bases, with 22 bases left in between. There are 16 residues in the CDR3. This CDR3 reads CASSSAREGSPSEQYF. DNA of the CDR3: TGTGCCAGCAGTTCAGCCCGGGAAGGGTCCCCTAGCGAGCAGTACTTC.

This clonotype was seen more than once but under ten times. V and J are TRBV24-1 and TRBJ2-3, with 9 bases identical to TRBD1. V shed 2 bases, J shed 4 bases, and the junction held 6 bases outside the gene matches. The CDR3 contains 16 residues. Germline loops: CDR1 KGHDR, CDR2 SFDVKD. The CDR3 DNA reads TGTGCCACCAGTGATTCCGGGACAGGGTTATCAGATACGCAGTATTTT. Translating it yields CATSDSGTGLSDTQYF.

This clonotype has just one count. This chain connects TRBV14 to TRBJ2-7; the match to TRBD2 covers 7 bases. The junction had 4 bases not matched to a gene; V was cut back by 2 bases and J by 0 bases. The CDR3 is made up of 15 amino acids. Germline V gene lookup returns CDR1 SGHDN and CDR2 FVKESK. The CDR3 is CASSQIQRDSYEQYF. The CDR3 bases are TGTGCCAGCAGCCAAATACAGCGGGACTCCTACGAGCAGTACTTC.

The chain combines TRBV29-1 with TRBJ2-7; 7 bases are a match to TRBD1. The germline V gene has CDR1 SQVTM and CDR2 ANQGSEA. This CDR3 comprises 12 residues. With V trimmed by 6 bases and J by 4 bases, 6 bases remained unmatched. CDR3 DNA: TGCAGCGTGCTCGACAGGGTGTACGAGCAGTACTTC. Its translation is CSVLDRVYEQYF.

The chain employs TRBV29-1 and TRBJ2-5; possible D gene TRBD2, 5 bases. Looked up from germline, CDR1 is SQVTM and CDR2 is ANQGSEA. The CDR3 totals 11 residues. The germline V and J ends were trimmed by 4 bases and 5 bases, with 8 bases remaining between them. CDR3 loop: CSVGQRETQYF. As DNA, the CDR3 is TGCAGCGTTGGTCAGCGGGAGACCCAGTACTTC.

For this clonotype: Sequence at one end of the junction differs from germline and may be a read error. The rearrangement links TRBV5-1 to TRBJ2-5; TRBD2 matches 7 bases. This CDR3 is built from 16 residues. Germline CDR1 is SGHRS and CDR2 is YFSETQ. For the CDR3, the DNA is TGCGCCAGCAGATTGGCCTCGGGGGGACTTCAAGAGACCCAGTACTTC. Translated, it gives CASRLASGGLQETQYF.

This clonotype was counted between two and nine times. The chain joins TRBV15 to TRBJ2-5; a possible D gene is TRBD1 (6 bases). V was shortened by 0 bases and J by 0 bases, with 8 bases between the two germline ends. The CDR3 is 15 residues long. Germline V gene data show CDR1 as LNHNV and CDR2 as YYDKDF (reference sequence). CDR3 sequence (DNA): TGTGCCACCAGCAGAGATAGGGGGTACCAAGAGACCCAGTACTTC. Translation gives CATSRDRGYQETQYF.

This sequence joins TRBV29-1 and TRBJ1-2; 10 bases agree with TRBD1. Germline V gene sequence: CDR1 SQVTM, CDR2 ANQGSEA. The trim removed 3 bases at V and 5 bases at J, leaving 9 bases unmatched. CDR3 length: 15 residues. This CDR3 is CSVDWGTGVKYGYTF. The CDR3 bases are TGCAGCGTTGATTGGGGGACAGGGGTTAAGTATGGCTACACCTTC.

This clonotype was detected only a few times. The chain carries TRBV27 and TRBJ2-3; D is unresolved. The V end was cut by 2 bases, the J end by 1 base, with 7 bases between. This CDR3 spans 14 amino acids. Per germline, CDR1 MNHEY and CDR2 SMNVEV (reference sequence). This CDR3 reads CASSLIWGTDTQYF. For the CDR3, the DNA is TGTGCCAGCAGTTTAATTTGGGGCACAGATACGCAGTATTTT.

The chain employs TRBV18 and TRBJ2-3; D is uncertain. Germline CDR1 reads KGHSH; CDR2 reads LQKENI. The CDR3 has 13 amino acids. The germline V and J ends were trimmed by 3 bases and 1 base, with 5 bases remaining between them. The CDR3: CASSPAGTDTQYF. The CDR3, as DNA: TGTGCCAGCTCACCCGCGGGCACAGATACGCAGTATTTT.

The chain is built from TRBV12-3 or TRBV12-4 and TRBJ2-7, with 7 nucleotides matching TRBD2. The ends lost 3 bases at V and 4 bases at J; junction bases unmatched: 9. This CDR3 comprises 15 residues. Here the CDR3 reads CASSLEGGRTYEQYF. Written as DNA, the CDR3 is TGTGCCAGCAGTTTGGAAGGCGGGAGAACGTACGAGCAGTACTTC.

A word on this clonotype: Given the absence of the conserved phenylalanine or tryptophan at the CDR3 end, a read error is likely. The CDR3 here is CATSEGSPYNEQFL. The CDR3 DNA follows: TGTGCCACCAGTGAGGGCAGTCCCTACAATGAGCAGTTCTTA. The chain carries TRBV24-1 and TRBJ2-1; D gene ambiguous. The CDR3 length is 14 residues. V was clipped by 4 bases and J by 2 bases, with 8 bases between them. Germline CDR1 KGHDR, CDR2 SFDVKD.

This chain joins TRBV7-6 and TRBJ2-3, with 9 bases lining up with TRBD1. Germline CDR1 SGHVS, CDR2 FNYEAQ. The CDR3 sequence is 15 residues long. V trimming: 5 bases; J trimming: 2 bases; junction bases outside the gene matches: 5. This chain's CDR3 is CASSRTGDVTDTQYF. The DNA for the CDR3 is TGTGCCAGCAGCCGGACAGGGGATGTCACAGATACGCAGTATTTT.

The rearrangement uses TRBV11-3 and TRBJ2-2, with 9 bases aligning to TRBD2. Per germline, CDR1 SGHNT and CDR2 YENEEA. The CDR3 is 15 amino acids. Trimming cost V 3 bases and J 6 bases; bases outside gene matches: 5. The CDR3 spells CASSFVAGESGELFF. The CDR3 region has the DNA TGTGCCAGCAGCTTTGTAGCGGGAGAGTCCGGGGAGCTGTTTTTT. The whole variable domain, filled in from reference TRBV11-3 and TRBJ2-2, reads EAGVVQSPRYKIIEKKQPVAFWCNPISGHNTLYWYLQNLGQGPELLIRYENEEAVDDSQLPKDRFSAERLKGVDSTLKIQPAELGDSAVYLCASSFVAGESGELFFGEGSRLTVL.

On this clonotype itself: The junction departs from the called germline gene at one end, perhaps through a read error. The V and J genes are TRBV7-9 and TRBJ2-7; 10 bases line up with TRBD2. The CDR3 loop spans 15 amino acids. Per germline, CDR1 SEHNR and CDR2 FQNEAQ (reference sequence). The CDR3 DNA follows: TGTGCCAGTACTGGGCCTAGCGGGAGCTCCGACGAGCAGTACTTC. It yields the protein CASTGPSGSSDEQYF.